This T cell receptor (beta chain) was identified during a study of T cells after yellow fever vaccination. Per germline, CDR1 KGHSH and CDR2 LQKENI. The CDR3 consists of 13 residues. With 3 bases removed from V and 10 bases from J, the gap between germline ends came to 13 bases. TCRdb used MiXCR to reprocess the 5' RACE reads, holding one entry per CDR3 protein. The repertoire consists of just over 250,000 distinct CDR3 sequences, with about 5% occurring once and the leading ten covering 3% to 4%. The sample in question was CD4+ T cells sorted from PBMCs, obtained on the day of the yellow fever booster vaccination. The TCR sequence derives from a man in his late teens or twenties who received the YFV17D yellow fever vaccine. V and J are TRBV18 and TRBJ2-1; D is uncertain. CDR3 in DNA: TGTGCCAGCTCACCTGCTTCTAGGGTAGAGCAGTTCTTC. Translation gives CASSPASRVEQFF. The full variable domain, completed using reference TRBV18 and TRBJ2-1, is NAGVMQNPRHLVRRRGQEARLRCSPMKGHSHVYWYRQLPEEGLKFMVYLQKENIIDESGMPKERFSAEFPKEGPSILRIQQVVRGDSAAYFCASSPASRVEQFFGPGTRLTVL.